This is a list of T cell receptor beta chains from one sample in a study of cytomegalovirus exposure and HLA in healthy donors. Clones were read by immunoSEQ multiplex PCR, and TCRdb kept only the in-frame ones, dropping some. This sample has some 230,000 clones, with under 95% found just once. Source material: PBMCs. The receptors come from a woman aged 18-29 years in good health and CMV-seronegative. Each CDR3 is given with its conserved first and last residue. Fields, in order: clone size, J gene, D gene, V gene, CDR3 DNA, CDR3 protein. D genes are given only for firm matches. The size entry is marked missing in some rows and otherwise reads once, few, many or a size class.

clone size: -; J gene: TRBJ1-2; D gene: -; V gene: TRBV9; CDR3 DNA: TGTGCCAGCACCCGAGACACCGCAACCCCCTATGGCTACACCTTC; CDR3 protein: CASTRDTATPYGYTF
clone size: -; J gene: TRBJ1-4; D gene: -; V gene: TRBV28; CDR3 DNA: TGTGCCAGCAGCCATGGCGCCTACAGGGCCTATAATGAAAAACTGTTTTTT; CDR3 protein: CASSHGAYRAYNEKLFF
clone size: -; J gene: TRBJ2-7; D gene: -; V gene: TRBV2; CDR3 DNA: TGTGCCAGCAACCTCGCCTTGGGCATAGCCTACGAGCAGTACTTC; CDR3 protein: CASNLALGIAYEQYF
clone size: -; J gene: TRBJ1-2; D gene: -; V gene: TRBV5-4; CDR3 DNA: TGTGCCAGCAGCTTGTCGGGGAATGGCTACACCTTC; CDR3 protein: CASSLSGNGYTF
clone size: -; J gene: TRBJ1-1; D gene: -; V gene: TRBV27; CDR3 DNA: TGTGCCAGCAGTCTACCAGGATTGTTCGCTGAAGCTTTCTTT; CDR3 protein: CASSLPGLFAEAFF
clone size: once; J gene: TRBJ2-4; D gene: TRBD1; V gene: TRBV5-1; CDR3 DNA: TGCGCCAGCAGCTTGGCCGGACAGGGCCAAAACATTCAGTACTTC; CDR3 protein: CASSLAGQGQNIQYF
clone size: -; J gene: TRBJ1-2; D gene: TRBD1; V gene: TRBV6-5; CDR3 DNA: TGTGCCAGCAGTGTACAGGGGCTTGGCTACACCTTC; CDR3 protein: CASSVQGLGYTF
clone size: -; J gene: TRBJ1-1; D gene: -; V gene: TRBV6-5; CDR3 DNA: TGTGCCAGCACGCGGGCGAACACTGAAGCTTTCTTT; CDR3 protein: CASTRANTEAFF
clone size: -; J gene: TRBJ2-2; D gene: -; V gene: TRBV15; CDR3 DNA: TGTGCCACCAGCAGAGATGTCTTCGCCGGGGAGCTGTTTTTT; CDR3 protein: CATSRDVFAGELFF
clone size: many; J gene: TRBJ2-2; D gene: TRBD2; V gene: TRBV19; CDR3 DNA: TGTGCCAGTAGCTTAAGACTAGCGGGACAAACCGGGGAGCTGTTTTTT; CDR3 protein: CASSLRLAGQTGELFF
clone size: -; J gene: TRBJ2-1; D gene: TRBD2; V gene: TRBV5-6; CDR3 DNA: TGTGCCAGCAGCTTGGCCGGGGCGGGAGGGCCCAGAAATGAGCAGTTCTTC; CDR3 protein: CASSLAGAGGPRNEQFF
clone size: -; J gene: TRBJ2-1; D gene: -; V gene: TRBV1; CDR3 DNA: TGCACCAGCAGCCAATCGGCGGCTAGCCGACACAATGAGCAGTTCTTC; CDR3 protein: CTSSQSAASRHNEQFF
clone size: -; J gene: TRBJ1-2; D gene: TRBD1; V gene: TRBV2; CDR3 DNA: TGTGCCAGCAGTAGACAGGGATACTATGGCTACACCTTC; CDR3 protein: CASSRQGYYGYTF
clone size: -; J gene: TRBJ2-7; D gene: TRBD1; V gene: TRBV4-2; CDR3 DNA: TGTGCCAGCAGCCAACCGGGACAGGAGTATTCCTACGAGCAGTACTTC; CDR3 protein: CASSQPGQEYSYEQYF
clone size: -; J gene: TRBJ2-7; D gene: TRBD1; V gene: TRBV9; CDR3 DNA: TGTGCCAGCAGCGCAAACACCGGGACAGGGACCTACGAGCAGTACTTC; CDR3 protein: CASSANTGTGTYEQYF
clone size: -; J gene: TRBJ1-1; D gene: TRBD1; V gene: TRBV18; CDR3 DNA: TGTGCCAGCTCACCGGGGGGCCAGGGGGACATTGAAGCTTTCTTT; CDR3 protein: CASSPGGQGDIEAFF
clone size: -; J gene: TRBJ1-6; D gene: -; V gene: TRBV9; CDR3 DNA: TGTGCCAGCAGCGTAGCGTTTCAGTCAGGGAATTCACCCCTCCACTTT; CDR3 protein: CASSVAFQSGNSPLHF
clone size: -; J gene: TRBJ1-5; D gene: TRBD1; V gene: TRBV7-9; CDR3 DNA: TGTGCCAGCAGCGAGACAGGGACCAATCAGCCCCAGCATTTT; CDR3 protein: CASSETGTNQPQHF
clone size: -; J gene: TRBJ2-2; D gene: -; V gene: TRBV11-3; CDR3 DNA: TGTGCCAGCAGCCCTAACACCGGGGAGCTGTTTTTT; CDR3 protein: CASSPNTGELFF
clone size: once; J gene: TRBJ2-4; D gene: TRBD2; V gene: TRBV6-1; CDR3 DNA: TGTGCCAGCAGTGGAGCGGGAGAGGTCAAAAACATTCAGTACTTC; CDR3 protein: CASSGAGEVKNIQYF
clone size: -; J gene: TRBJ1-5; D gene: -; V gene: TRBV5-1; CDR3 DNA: TGCGCCAGCAGCTTGGGGCAGCTAGATCAGCCCCAGCATTTT; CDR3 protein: CASSLGQLDQPQHF
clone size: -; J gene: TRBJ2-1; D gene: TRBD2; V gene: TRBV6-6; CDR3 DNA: TGTGCCAGCAGTTACGCCGCGACTAGCAACAATGAGCAGTTCTTC; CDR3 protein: CASSYAATSNNEQFF
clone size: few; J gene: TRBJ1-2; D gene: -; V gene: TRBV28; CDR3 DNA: TGTGCCAGCAGTTTGATCGGGAATGGCTACACCTTC; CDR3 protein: CASSLIGNGYTF
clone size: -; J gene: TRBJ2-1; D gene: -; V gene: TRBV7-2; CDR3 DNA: TGTGCCAGCAGCTCTAGGGGGGGGTCAGCGGCCCGTGAGTTCTTC; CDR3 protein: CASSSRGGSAAREFF
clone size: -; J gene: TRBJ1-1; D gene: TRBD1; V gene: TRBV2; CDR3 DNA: TGTGCCAGCAGTGAACCAGGGGGAGAAAGGGTGATGAACACTGAAGCTTTCTTT; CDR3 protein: CASSEPGGERVMNTEAFF
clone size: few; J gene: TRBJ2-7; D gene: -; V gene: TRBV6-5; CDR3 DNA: TGTGCCAGCAGTTCCGAGTTACGGGACTTACCCTACGAGCAGTACTTC; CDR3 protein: CASSSELRDLPYEQYF
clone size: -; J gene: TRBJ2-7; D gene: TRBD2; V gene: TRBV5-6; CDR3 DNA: TGTGCCAGCAGCCCGCTGACTAGCGGGGTTTACGAGCAGTACTTC; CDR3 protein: CASSPLTSGVYEQYF
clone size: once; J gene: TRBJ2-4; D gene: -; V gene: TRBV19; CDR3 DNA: TGTGCCAGTAGTATTCCGGAAAACATTCAGTACTTC; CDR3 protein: CASSIPENIQYF
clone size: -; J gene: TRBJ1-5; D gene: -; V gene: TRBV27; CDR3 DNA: TGTGCCAGCAGTCAGGTGAGCAATCAGCCCCAGCATTTT; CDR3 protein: CASSQVSNQPQHF
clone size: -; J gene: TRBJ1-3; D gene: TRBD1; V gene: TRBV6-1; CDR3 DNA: TGTGCCAGCAGTAAAAGACAGGGGGCTGGAAACACCATATATTTT; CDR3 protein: CASSKRQGAGNTIYF
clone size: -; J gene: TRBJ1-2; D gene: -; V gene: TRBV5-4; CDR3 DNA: TGTGCCAGCAGCTTGTCCCTCCGGCGGTATGGCTACACCTTC; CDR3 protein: CASSLSLRRYGYTF
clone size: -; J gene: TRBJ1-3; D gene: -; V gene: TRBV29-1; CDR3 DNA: TGCAGCGTCGGACTCACCTCTGGAAACACCATATATTTT; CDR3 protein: CSVGLTSGNTIYF
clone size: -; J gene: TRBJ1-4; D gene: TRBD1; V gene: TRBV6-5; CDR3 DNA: TGTGCCAGCAAGGGGACAGGGGCCGGAAAACTGTTTTTT; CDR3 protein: CASKGTGAGKLFF
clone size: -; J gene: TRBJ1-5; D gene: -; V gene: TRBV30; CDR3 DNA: TGTGCCTGGAGGGAGGAGCGGGGACAGCCCCAGCATTTT; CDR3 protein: CAWREERGQPQHF
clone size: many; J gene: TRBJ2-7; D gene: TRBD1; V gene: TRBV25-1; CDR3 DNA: TGTGCCAGCAGTGAAAACCGACAGGGTAGCTCCTACGAGCAGTACTTC; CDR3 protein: CASSENRQGSSYEQYF
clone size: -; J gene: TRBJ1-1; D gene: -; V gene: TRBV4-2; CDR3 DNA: TGTGCCAGCAGCCAGGCCGGGGACACTGAAGCTTTCTTT; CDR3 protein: CASSQAGDTEAFF
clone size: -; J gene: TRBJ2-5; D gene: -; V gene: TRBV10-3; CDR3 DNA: TGTGCCATCAGTGAGTCCCCAGGGGTCGGGGAGACCCAGTACTTC; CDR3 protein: CAISESPGVGETQYF
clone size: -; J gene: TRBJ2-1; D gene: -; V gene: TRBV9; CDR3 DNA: TGTGCCAGCAGCGTAGGTCTTGTCGGGCTGGCGGGAAAAAACTCCTACAATGAGCAGTTCTTC; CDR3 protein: CASSVGLVGLAGKNSYNEQFF
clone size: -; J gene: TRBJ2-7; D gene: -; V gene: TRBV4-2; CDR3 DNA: TGTGCCAGCAGCCAAGATCCGGAGAAGTCCGAGCAGTACTTC; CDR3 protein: CASSQDPEKSEQYF
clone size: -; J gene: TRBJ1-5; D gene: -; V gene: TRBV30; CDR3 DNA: TGTGCCTGGGCCCCAGGGACTAATCAGCCCCAGCATTTT; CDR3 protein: CAWAPGTNQPQHF
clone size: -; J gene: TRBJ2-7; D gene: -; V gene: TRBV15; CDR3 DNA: TGTGCCACCAGCAGAGACAGTACCTACGAGCAGTACTTC; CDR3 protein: CATSRDSTYEQYF
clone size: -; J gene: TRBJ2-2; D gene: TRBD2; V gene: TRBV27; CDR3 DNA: TGTGCCAGTAGCGGGAGGACGAACACCGGGGAGCTGTTTTTT; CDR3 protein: CASSGRTNTGELFF
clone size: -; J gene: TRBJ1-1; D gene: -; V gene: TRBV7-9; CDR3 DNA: TGTGCCAGCAGCTTGTTGGCAGGGCTAATCAACACTGAAGCTTTCTTT; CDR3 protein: CASSLLAGLINTEAFF
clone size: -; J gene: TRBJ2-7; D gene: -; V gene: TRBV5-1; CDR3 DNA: TGCGCCAGCAGCTTGGCTGGAGGGATGCACGAGCAGTACTTC; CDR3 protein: CASSLAGGMHEQYF
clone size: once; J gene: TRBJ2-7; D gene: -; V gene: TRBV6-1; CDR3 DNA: TGTGCCAGCAATGAGTACAGGTTTAACGAGCAGTACTTC; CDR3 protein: CASNEYRFNEQYF
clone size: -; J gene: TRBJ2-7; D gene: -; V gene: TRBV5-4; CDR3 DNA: TGTGCCAGCCGAACAGAGAGCTCCTACGAGCAGTACTTC; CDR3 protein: CASRTESSYEQYF